These T cell receptor beta chains were read from a single sample in a study of CD8 T cells in ankylosing spondylitis. Using its own MiXCR run on the 5' RACE reads, TCRdb lists one record per CDR3 protein. The sample has about 210,000 distinct CDR3 sequences, 5.5% to 7.5% seen once. Source material: blood, either unsorted or a sorted T cell fraction (not recorded which). All receptors come from a male donor with ankylosing spondylitis. CDR3s include the opening cysteine and the closing phenylalanine or tryptophan. Fields, in order: CDR3 length, J gene, V gene, clone size, D gene, CDR3 protein, CDR3 DNA. The D gene is left open where the match is weak. Size values are once, few and many counts, or a class for expanded clones, and some rows have none.

16 | TRBJ2-7 | TRBV5-1 | few | TRBD2 | CASVGTSGSRAYEQYF | TGCGCCAGTGTAGGGACTAGCGGGAGTCGGGCCTACGAGCAGTACTTC
14 | TRBJ2-7 | TRBV6-5 | many | NA | CASSYHQERERQYF | TGTGCCAGCAGTTACCACCAGGAACGCGAGCGGCAGTACTTC
14 | TRBJ2-1 | TRBV2 | many | NA | CASRRTVKSGEQFF | TGTGCCAGCAGAAGGACAGTAAAATCGGGGGAGCAGTTCTTC
14 | TRBJ1-5 | TRBV5-8 | many | NA | CATGGGAGNQPQHF | TGTGCCACTGGTGGGGGGGCCGGCAATCAGCCCCAGCATTTT
16 | TRBJ2-1 | TRBV4-3 | NA | NA | CASSQDWGTNYNEQFF | TGCGCCAGCAGCCAAGATTGGGGCACTAACTACAATGAGCAGTTCTTC
12 | TRBJ2-2 | TRBV7-2 | few | NA | CASSFSSGELFF | TGTGCCAGCAGCTTCTCGTCCGGGGAGCTGTTTTTT
16 | TRBJ2-5 | TRBV28 | NA | TRBD2 | CASSLSGAGIEETQYF | TGTGCCAGCAGTTTATCCGGAGCGGGAATAGAGGAGACCCAGTACTTC
14 | TRBJ1-1 | TRBV12-3/TRBV12-4 | many | NA | CASSHLGGATEAFF | TGTGCCAGCAGCCACCTTGGGGGGGCAACTGAAGCTTTCTTT
16 | TRBJ2-3 | TRBV28 | many | TRBD1 | CASSLAGQGAGDTQYF | TGTGCCAGCAGTTTAGCGGGACAGGGGGCCGGAGATACGCAGTATTTT
15 | TRBJ2-2 | TRBV7-9 | few | NA | CASSLPGMNTGELFF | TGTGCCAGCAGCCTCCCTGGGATGAACACCGGGGAGCTGTTTTTT
15 | TRBJ2-1 | TRBV12-3/TRBV12-4 | many | NA | CASSFGPKLGDEQFF | TGTGCCAGCAGCTTTGGCCCTAAACTAGGGGATGAGCAGTTCTTC
14 | TRBJ1-2 | TRBV30 | NA | TRBD1 | CAWSVGQGYYGYTF | TGTGCCTGGAGTGTGGGACAGGGGTACTATGGCTACACCTTC
14 | TRBJ2-1 | TRBV28 | many | NA | CASSLNRGTVEQFF | TGTGCCAGCAGTTTAAATAGGGGGACGGTCGAGCAGTTCTTC
16 | TRBJ1-2 | TRBV5-5 | NA | TRBD1 | CASSSDRGKVDYGYTF | TGTGCCAGCAGCTCTGACAGGGGGAAAGTTGACTATGGCTACACCTTC
18 | TRBJ2-6 | TRBV20-1 | many | NA | CSARPHSQTNSGANVLTF | TGCAGTGCTAGACCACATTCCCAGACCAACTCTGGGGCCAACGTCCTGACTTTC
15 | TRBJ2-7 | TRBV7-9 | many | NA | CASRSTGTASYEQYF | TGTGCCAGCAGGTCAACCGGGACGGCGTCCTACGAGCAGTACTTC
15 | TRBJ2-1 | TRBV5-1 | NA | NA | CASSLASSVYNEQFF | TGCGCCAGCAGCCTCGCGTCTAGCGTCTACAATGAGCAGTTCTTC
14 | TRBJ2-7 | TRBV4-1 | many | NA | CASSPLTRSYEQYF | TGCGCCAGCAGCCCCCTGACGAGGTCCTACGAGCAGTACTTC
14 | TRBJ2-3 | TRBV27 | few | NA | CASSPGTSTDTQYF | TGTGCCAGCAGTCCCGGGACCAGCACAGATACGCAGTATTTT
15 | TRBJ1-2 | TRBV27 | many | NA | CASSADLGLDYGYTF | TGTGCCAGCAGTGCCGATCTCGGGTTAGACTATGGCTACACCTTC
12 | TRBJ2-2 | TRBV7-9 | many | NA | CASTLTGGELFF | TGTGCCAGCACCTTAACCGGAGGGGAGCTGTTTTTT
15 | TRBJ2-4 | TRBV20-1 | many | TRBD1 | CSAPYQGVAKNIQYF | TGCAGTGCCCCCTACCAGGGGGTAGCCAAAAACATTCAGTACTTC
14 | TRBJ2-7 | TRBV27 | NA | NA | CASRLVRHSYEQYF | TGTGCCAGCAGATTGGTCAGGCATTCCTACGAGCAGTACTTC
13 | TRBJ2-1 | TRBV7-9 | NA | NA | CASSSPLIHEQFF | TGTGCCAGCAGCTCCCCCCTAATCCATGAGCAGTTCTTC
17 | TRBJ2-2 | TRBV29-1 | many | TRBD1 | CSVMGQDSPNPTGELFF | TGCAGCGTTATGGGACAGGACAGCCCCAATCCAACCGGGGAGCTGTTTTTT
12 | TRBJ2-1 | TRBV27 | many | NA | CASSPGGYEQFF | TGCGCCAGCAGCCCTGGAGGGTATGAGCAGTTCTTC
12 | TRBJ1-1 | TRBV28 | many | NA | CASSLLGIEAFF | TGTGCCAGCAGTTTATTGGGAATTGAAGCTTTCTTT
12 | TRBJ2-5 | TRBV29-1 | many | NA | CSARTAKETQYF | TGCAGCGCCAGGACAGCCAAGGAGACCCAGTACTTC
12 | TRBJ2-5 | TRBV20-1 | NA | NA | CSAWTAAMTQYF | TGCAGTGCTTGGACTGCTGCGATGACCCAGTACTTC
16 | TRBJ2-1 | TRBV24-1 | NA | NA | CATSDFRGELGNEQFF | TGTGCCACCAGTGATTTTCGAGGGGAGCTGGGCAATGAGCAGTTCTTC
16 | TRBJ2-1 | TRBV14 | many | TRBD1 | CASKGTGESSYNEQFF | TGTGCCAGTAAGGGGACAGGGGAAAGCTCCTACAATGAGCAGTTCTTC